This T cell receptor beta chain was sequenced in a study of identical twins. Study outcomes and limitations: Models predicted less out-of-frame TCR alpha sharing in monozygotic twins than was found.

The CDR3 covers 14 residues. CDR1 and CDR2 (germline): LGHNT, FRNRAP. The trim removed 5 bases at V and 1 base at J, leaving 2 bases unmatched. This clonotype was seen more than once but under ten times. Its antigen is unidentified. Each CDR3 protein gets one entry after TCRdb re-called the 5' RACE reads with MiXCR. The table lists about 470,000 distinct CDR3 sequences, approximately 24% of them singletons. A further study also used this sample, focusing on T cells expressing NK-cell markers.

This receptor was obtained from a woman aged 18-29 years in good health. Sequences were obtained from CD4+ T cells sorted from blood. This chain connects TRBV12-5 to TRBJ1-1; 9 positions agree with TRBD1. The CDR3 loop reads CASGQDRGNTEAFF. CDR3 coding DNA: TGTGCTAGTGGTCAGGACAGGGGGAACACTGAAGCTTTCTTT.